This passage covers 28 T cell receptor beta chains from one sample sequenced in a study of T-cell reconstitution after alpha-beta-depleted transplantation in children. Unique molecular identifiers were used to barcode this TCRbeta library. One entry per CDR3 protein results from TCRdb running MiXCR on the PCR reads. Altogether about 420,000 distinct CDR3 sequences are present, roughly 10% being singletons, with the ten largest covering 4.5% to 7%. The sample in question was PBMCs from the stem cell graft donor, obtained from the stem cell graft. The source is a human donor who donated a stem cell graft to a child with acute myeloid leukemia.

The chain links TRBV7-9 to TRBJ2-1; D is unclear. This CDR3 has 11 residues. Trimming took 5 bases from V and 10 from J, leaving 9 bases between them. Per germline, CDR1 SEHNR and CDR2 FQNEAQ (reference sequence). The CDR3, as DNA: TGTGCCAGCAGCCCAGTTCGGGAGCAGTTCTTC. Translation: CASSPVREQFF.

A few counts support this clonotype. V is TRBV6-1 and J is TRBJ1-5; a possible D gene is TRBD1 (5 bases). V gave up 4 bases and J gave up 3 bases, with 16 bases separating them. Germline-derived CDR1 and CDR2 are MNHNS and SASEGT. This CDR3 spans 16 amino acids. The CDR3 DNA reads as TGTGCCAGCAGTGGGGAAACAGGTTTTAACAATCAGCCCCAGCATTTT. Residues: CASSGETGFNNQPQHF.

The table lists this clonotype with a few counts. The chain employs TRBV7-2 and TRBJ2-1; D call uncertain. The CDR3 contains 16 residues. The V gene's germline CDR1 is SGHTA and CDR2 FQGNSA. V lost 3 bases, J lost 0 bases, and 12 bases lay in between. The CDR3 sequence is CASSLLAVSSYNEQFF. The CDR3, as DNA: TGTGCCAGCAGCTTGTTGGCGGTGAGCTCCTACAATGAGCAGTTCTTC.

This clonotype was counted many times. The chain carries TRBV27 and TRBJ2-5, with 9 positions matching TRBD2. Trimming cost V 5 bases and J 4 bases; bases outside gene matches: 8. This CDR3 has 15 residues. Germline lookup yields CDR1 MNHEY and CDR2 SMNVEV (reference sequence). This chain's CDR3 is CASSDGLARRETQYF. CDR3 coding DNA: TGTGCCAGCAGTGATGGACTAGCGAGAAGAGAGACCCAGTACTTC.

This clonotype came up many times. The chain links TRBV20-1 to TRBJ2-1; TRBD1 agrees at 9 bases. The V gene end was trimmed by 3 bases and the J gene end by 9 bases; junction bases not matched to a gene: 3. Germline V CDR1 and CDR2: DFQATT, SNEGSKA (reference sequence). The CDR3 runs 12 residues. Here the CDR3 DNA reads TGCAGTGCTAGCCGGGACAGGGCTGAGCAGTTCTTC. This gives the protein CSASRDRAEQFF.

This chain uses TRBV19 with TRBJ2-2; D gene unclear. The CDR3 totals 15 residues. The V gene lost 3 bases and the J gene lost 1 base, with 9 bases spanning the gap. In germline, CDR1 is LNHDA, CDR2 SQIVND (reference sequence). The CDR3 region is CASSIRAENTGELFF. As DNA, the CDR3 is TGTGCCAGTAGTATCCGCGCAGAGAACACCGGGGAGCTGTTTTTT.

This clonotype was seen at least ten times. This chain uses TRBV20-1 with TRBJ2-1; D is unresolved. Between the trimmed V and J ends, which lost 4 bases and 8 bases, there was a span of 12 bases. CDR1 and CDR2 from the germline V gene are DFQATT and SNEGSKA (reference sequence). The CDR3 runs 12 residues. DNA of the CDR3: TGCAGTGCTACGGCGGATGGCGATGAGCAGTTCTTC. Its translation is CSATADGDEQFF.

This clonotype turned up a few times. The CDR3, as DNA: TGTGCCAGCAGTGAAAGGGACAGCTCCTACGAGCAGTACTTC. Translated: CASSERDSSYEQYF. The genes are TRBV6-1 and TRBJ2-7, with TRBD1 matching 7 bases. Germline V gene data show CDR1 as MNHNS and CDR2 as SASEGT. The V gene end was trimmed by 2 bases and the J gene end by 0 bases; junction bases not matched to a gene: 1. The CDR3 runs to 14 residues.

As for this clonotype: A clone one base away is much larger, so this may be a read error. The rearrangement uses TRBV20-1 and TRBJ2-7; 10 bases fit TRBD2. The J segment lost 4 bases and the V segment lost 2 bases, leaving 2 bases of the junction unmatched. The germline gives CDR1 DFQATT, CDR2 SNEGSKA (reference sequence). The CDR3 loop spans 13 amino acids. As DNA, the CDR3 is TGCAGTGCTAGATGGACTAGCGGATACGAGCAGTACTTC. This codes for CSARWTSGYEQYF.

This chain uses TRBV7-8 with TRBJ2-7; D may be TRBD1 (8 bases). Germline V gene lookup returns CDR1 SGHVS and CDR2 FQNEAQ. The CDR3 runs to 16 residues. Trimming left V 4 bases short and J 4 bases short, with 20 bases between. The CDR3, as DNA: TGTGCCAGCAGCTCCCTAGCAGGACAGGGAGGGTACGAGCAGTACTTC. Translation gives CASSSLAGQGGYEQYF.

This clonotype was seen only a few times. The V call is TRBV24-1, the J call TRBJ1-4; TRBD1 is a possible D gene (6 bases). CDR1 is KGHDR, CDR2 SFDVKD, per germline. The V and J ends lost 9 bases and 2 bases respectively, with 21 bases between them. The CDR3 spans 17 residues. CDR3 DNA sequence: TGTGCCACCCCCGAGACAGGCGGGACGAGTACTAATGAAAAACTGTTTTTT. This gives the protein CATPETGGTSTNEKLFF.

The chain recombines TRBV20-1 with TRBJ2-1; 10 positions agree with TRBD2. The germline V gene has CDR1 DFQATT and CDR2 SNEGSKA (reference sequence). With V trimmed by 5 bases and J by 4 bases, 14 bases remained unmatched. The CDR3 covers 17 residues. CDR3 sequence (DNA): TGCAGTGCTTCACTAGCGGGAACGGGCCGCGGTTACAATGAGCAGTTCTTC. It is translated as CSASLAGTGRGYNEQFF.

This clonotype was detected only a few times. The CDR3 sequence: CASSGSGRTDTQYF. CDR3 nucleotide sequence: TGTGCCAGCAGTGGTAGCGGGCGCACAGATACGCAGTATTTT. The J gene is TRBJ2-3, the V gene TRBV25-1; TRBD2 agrees at 7 bases. After removal of 4 bases from V and 1 base from J, the junction contained 2 bases not matched to a gene. This CDR3 has 14 amino acids. Germline V lookup: CDR1 MGHDK, CDR2 SYGVNS.

Only one count was recorded for this clonotype. The rearrangement joins TRBV7-2 to TRBJ2-3; D remains unclear. CDR3 length equals 15 residues. V was clipped by 0 bases and J by 4 bases, with 11 bases between them. CDR1 SGHTA and CDR2 FQGNSA come from the germline V gene. CDR3 region: CASSLAGYVADTQYF. CDR3 coding DNA: TGTGCCAGCAGCTTAGCGGGATATGTTGCAGATACGCAGTATTTT.

This clonotype was picked up many times. CDR3 in amino acids: CASSYSSSYEQYF. CDR3 coding DNA: TGTGCCAGCAGTTACTCGAGCTCCTACGAGCAGTACTTC. The chain is built from TRBV6-6 and TRBJ2-7, with D hard to call. The germline V gene has CDR1 MNHNY and CDR2 SVGAGI (reference sequence). This CDR3 is built from 13 residues. Trimming removed 0 bases from V and 0 bases from J, with 3 bases in between.

V usage is TRBV3-1 and J usage is TRBJ2-7; possibly TRBD2 for D (6 bases). In germline, CDR1 is LGHDT, CDR2 YNNKEL (reference sequence). V was shortened by 0 bases and J by 3 bases, with 12 bases between the two germline ends. This CDR3 comprises 15 residues. The DNA for the CDR3 is TGTGCCAGCAGCCAAGAGTTGGAGGGCAGCTACGAGCAGTACGTC. This sequence encodes CASSQELEGSYEQYV.

This clonotype has a handful of counts. The chain combines TRBV5-1 with TRBJ1-1; TRBD1 agrees at 7 bases. The germline CDR1 and CDR2 sequences are SGHRS and YFSETQ. This CDR3 is 20 amino acids long. The ends lost 4 bases at V and 3 bases at J; junction bases unmatched: 24. CDR3 sequence (DNA): TGCGCCAGCAGCCTCTCCCCGGACAGGACCGGACTGACCACCGACACTGAAGCTTTCTTT. Its translation: CASSLSPDRTGLTTDTEAFF.

In its sample, this clonotype was seen a few times. The V call is TRBV24-1, the J call TRBJ1-1, with a weak D call TRBD1 (6 bases). The CDR3 sequence is 13 residues long. Between the trimmed V and J ends, which lost 4 bases and 9 bases, there was a span of 14 bases. CDR1 and CDR2 from the germline V gene are KGHDR and SFDVKD. CDR3 coding DNA: TGTGCCACCAGTGACTCCTCGGGGACACAAGCTTTCTTT. This encodes CATSDSSGTQAFF.

The sample holds a few counts of this clonotype. The J gene is TRBJ2-6, the V gene TRBV27; D is uncertain. Germline values: CDR1 MNHEY, CDR2 SMNVEV (reference sequence). CDR3 length: 16 residues. Between the trimmed V and J ends, which lost 9 bases and 0 bases, there was a span of 15 bases. The CDR3 protein is CASSILGNSGANVLTF. For the CDR3, the DNA is TGTGCCAGTAGCATCCTCGGAAACTCTGGGGCCAACGTCCTGACTTTC.

This clonotype came up a few times. The gene calls are TRBV6-1 and TRBJ2-5; the D gene is possibly TRBD1 (5 bases). This CDR3 region has 14 residues. Germline V gene data show CDR1 as MNHNS and CDR2 as SASEGT. Trimming left V 2 bases short and J 5 bases short, with 12 bases between. The DNA for the CDR3 is TGTGCCAGCAGTGAACACCCCCAGGGCGAGACCCAGTACTTC. Encoded protein: CASSEHPQGETQYF.

Concerning this clonotype itself: Compared with germline, one end of the junction differs, possibly owing to a read error. In nucleotides, the CDR3 is TGTGCCTGCAGTTTATTCGTGGCGGGAGTGGACCTCTCCTACAATGAGCAGTTCTTC. Translating it yields CACSLFVAGVDLSYNEQFF. This chain links TRBV12-3 or TRBV12-4 with TRBJ2-1, with 7 bases that match TRBD2. This CDR3 is built from 19 residues.

V and J are TRBV6-5 and TRBJ2-3; TRBD1 might be the D (6 bases). The CDR3 is made up of 15 amino acids. Germline-derived CDR1 and CDR2 are MNHEY and SVGAGI. The V end lost 2 bases, the J end lost 0 bases, and 9 bases lay between the germline ends. The CDR3 reads CASSYDRPSTDTQYF. The DNA for the CDR3 is TGTGCCAGCAGTTACGACAGGCCTAGCACAGATACGCAGTATTTT.

The chain carries TRBV10-3 and TRBJ2-1, with TRBD2 matching over 9 bases. This CDR3 contains 15 residues. V lost 8 bases and J lost 5; bases outside the gene matches: 10. Germline V gene lookup returns CDR1 ENHRY and CDR2 SYGVKD. This CDR3 reads CAIRGRVGNDNEQFF. The DNA of the CDR3 is TGTGCCATCCGCGGGAGGGTTGGAAACGACAATGAGCAGTTCTTC.

This chain's CDR3 is CSVEDGRFGEQYF. CDR3 in DNA: TGCAGCGTTGAGGATGGTAGGTTCGGCGAGCAGTACTTC. This chain connects TRBV29-1 to TRBJ2-7; the D is unclear. The ends were cut back, 3 bases at V and 6 bases at J, with 15 bases in the middle. The V gene's germline CDR1 is SQVTM and CDR2 ANQGSEA. The CDR3 is 13 amino acids.

A word on this clonotype: A much larger clone lies a single base off, so this may be a read error. The chain carries TRBV12-3 or TRBV12-4 and TRBJ2-3; D is possibly TRBD2 (5 bases). The CDR3 runs to 14 residues. The CDR3 DNA reads TGTGCCAGCAGTCTATGGGCGGGCACAGATACGCACTATTTT. This codes for CASSLWAGTDTHYF.

V gene TRBV7-9 combines with J gene TRBJ2-7; no firm D call. Between the trimmed V and J ends, which lost 5 bases and 3 bases, there was a span of 8 bases. CDR3 size: 12 residues. Germline V gives CDR1 SEHNR, CDR2 FQNEAQ (reference sequence). The CDR3 protein is CASSREGYEQYF. The CDR3 region has the DNA TGTGCCAGCAGCCGCGAAGGCTACGAGCAGTACTTC.

The rearrangement joins TRBV7-2 to TRBJ2-3, with unresolved D. This CDR3 contains 12 residues. Germline V gene lookup returns CDR1 SGHTA and CDR2 FQGNSA. V was clipped by 5 bases and J by 4 bases, with 7 bases between them. The DNA of the CDR3 is TGTGCCAGCAGCCGGACCCCAGATACGCAGTATTTT. Amino acids: CASSRTPDTQYF.

This clonotype was counted between two and nine times. The rearrangement joins TRBV7-3 to TRBJ2-1, with 9 nucleotides matching TRBD2. The germline V gene has CDR1 SGHTA and CDR2 FQGTGA. The length of the CDR3 is 13 residues. V was clipped by 5 bases and J by 9 bases; unmatched bases: 5. The CDR3 DNA reads as TGTGCCAGCAGCATGGCGGGGGGGCGTGAGCAGTTCTTC. Its translation: CASSMAGGREQFF.